This T cell receptor beta chain was recovered during a study of blood T cell repertoires in COVID-19. V gave up 1 base and J gave up 7 bases; unmatched junction bases: 10. The CDR3 loop spans 16 amino acids. CDR1 is SGHTA and CDR2 is FQGNSA in the germline V gene. Profiling relied on immunoSEQ multiplex PCR, and the TCRdb table lists in-frame clones only, not all of them. The sample carries tens of thousands of clones, 85% to 90% recorded once. The specimen was peripheral blood. The clonotype was recovered from a human donor in a cohort sampled during active COVID-19. The rearrangement uses TRBV7-2 and TRBJ1-2, with 9 bases aligning to TRBD1. In nucleotides, the CDR3 is TGTGCCAGCAGCTTAGAGCCGACAGGGGGGTATGTTGGCTACACCTTC. Translating it yields CASSLEPTGGYVGYTF.